The clone carrying this T cell receptor (beta chain) was counted a single time. Looked up from germline, CDR1 is SGHVS and CDR2 is FQNEAQ. With 5 bases clipped from V and 6 bases from J, the junction kept 9 bases outside the gene matches. CDR3 length: 15 residues. The assay was immunoSEQ multiplex PCR, and TCRdb's table has in-frame clones only and misses some. Seen here are under 200,000 clones, around four fifths observed once, and the top ten hold about 7%. The sample is drawn from a study of blood T cell repertoires in COVID-19. V is TRBV7-8 and J is TRBJ2-2, with 7 bases fitting TRBD1. The source of this sequence is a man between 65 and 85 years old with active or convalescent COVID-19. Sequenced: peripheral blood. The CDR3 spells CASSLTGTPSGELFF. The CDR3 coding sequence is TGTGCCAGCAGCCTGACAGGGACACCCTCCGGGGAGCTGTTTTTT.